The rows below give T cell receptor beta chains drawn from one sample of a study of cytomegalovirus exposure and HLA in healthy donors. The assay was immunoSEQ multiplex PCR, and TCRdb's table has in-frame clones only and misses some. Among some 90,000 clones, approximately 70% were seen once, and the ten largest hold around 2.3%. The sample taken for sequencing was PBMCs. These receptors were obtained from a man over 45 in good health and CMV-seronegative. Both conserved end residues are part of each CDR3. A D gene is named only where the DNA matches it firmly. Size tells how often a clone was seen (once, few, many) or the class of an expanded clone, and some rows leave it out.

v_call	clone_size	j_call	d_call	cdr3_nt	cdr3_aa
TRBV11-3	few	TRBJ2-2	TRBD2	TGTGCCAGCAGCTTAGACGGGAGGGCAACCGGGGAGCTGTTTTTT	CASSLDGRATGELFF
TRBV7-2	once	TRBJ2-1	-	TGTGCCAGCAGCTTAGATGCAGGGTTTAATGAGCAGTTCTTC	CASSLDAGFNEQFF
TRBV7-9	-	TRBJ2-3	-	TGTGCCAGCAGCTTGGGGGGATCCCCTAGCACAGATACGCAGTATTTT	CASSLGGSPSTDTQYF
TRBV18	-	TRBJ2-7	TRBD2	TGTGCCAGCTCACCTAAAAGGGCGCCGGGGGGTCTGCAGTACTTC	CASSPKRAPGGLQYF
TRBV19	-	TRBJ1-6	TRBD1	TGTGCCAGTAGTATTGACGGGACAGGGAATTCACCCCTCCACTTT	CASSIDGTGNSPLHF
TRBV7-9	-	TRBJ2-7	-	TGTGCCAGCAGCACCTCTAGTAACGAGCAGTACTTC	CASSTSSNEQYF
TRBV29-1	-	TRBJ1-2	-	TGCAGCGTTGAAAGCATCACTAACTATGGCTACACCTTC	CSVESITNYGYTF
TRBV10-3	-	TRBJ2-1	TRBD2	TGTGCCATCGGGCTAGCGGGAGTAAACAATGAGCAGTTCTTC	CAIGLAGVNNEQFF
TRBV27	once	TRBJ2-2	-	TGTGCCAGCACATTTACTAACACCGGGGAGCTGTTTTTT	CASTFTNTGELFF
TRBV6-5	-	TRBJ1-5	-	TGTGCCAGCAGTCTGACAGGCAATCAGCCCCAGCATTTT	CASSLTGNQPQHF
TRBV5-6	-	TRBJ1-2	-	TGTGCCAGCAGCTTGGTAGGGGATGGCTACACCTTC	CASSLVGDGYTF
TRBV27	-	TRBJ1-5	-	TGTGCCAGCAGTTTGAGAGGCAATCAGCCCCAGCATTTT	CASSLRGNQPQHF
TRBV7-9	once	TRBJ2-1	-	TGTGCCAGCCCCCCAGGTACAGGGGAGGCCTACAATGAGCAGTTCTTC	CASPPGTGEAYNEQFF
TRBV29-1	-	TRBJ2-7	TRBD2	TGCAGCGTAGATGCACTAGCGGGAAAAACCTACGAGCAGTACTTC	CSVDALAGKTYEQYF
TRBV11-3	-	TRBJ1-1	TRBD1	TGTGCCAGCAGTATCGGTTTACGGCAGGGGGCTTCGAACACTGAAGCTTTCTTT	CASSIGLRQGASNTEAFF
TRBV4-2	-	TRBJ2-3	TRBD2	TGTGCCAGCAGCCATGGACTAGCGGGGGGGCCAGATACGCAGTATTTT	CASSHGLAGGPDTQYF
TRBV25-1	few	TRBJ1-1	-	TGTGCCAGCAGTGAATCCGGGAGTCGATTTGAAGCTTTCTTT	CASSESGSRFEAFF
TRBV5-6	-	TRBJ2-5	TRBD2	TGTGCCAGCAGCACTGGACTAGCGGGAGTCACGGGGGAGACCCAGTACTTC	CASSTGLAGVTGETQYF
TRBV9	-	TRBJ2-7	-	TGTGCCAGCAGCGTAGGGGCAGGGGCCTACGAGCAGTACTTC	CASSVGAGAYEQYF
TRBV9	-	TRBJ1-1	TRBD1	TGTGCCAGCAGATCCCGTCTCGCGGGGCCCAGGGGGGACACTGAAGCTTTCTTT	CASRSRLAGPRGDTEAFF
TRBV7-9	-	TRBJ1-5	-	TGTGCCAGCAGAGCCGGGGAATTGCCCCAGCATTTT	CASRAGELPQHF
TRBV13	many	TRBJ2-7	TRBD2	TGTGCCAGCAGCTTAAGGCCTACCGGGGGAGGGCGCTACGAGCAGTACTTC	CASSLRPTGGGRYEQYF
TRBV7-2	few	TRBJ1-1	-	TGTGCCAGCAGCCCCAGTGGGCCTGAAGCTTTCTTT	CASSPSGPEAFF